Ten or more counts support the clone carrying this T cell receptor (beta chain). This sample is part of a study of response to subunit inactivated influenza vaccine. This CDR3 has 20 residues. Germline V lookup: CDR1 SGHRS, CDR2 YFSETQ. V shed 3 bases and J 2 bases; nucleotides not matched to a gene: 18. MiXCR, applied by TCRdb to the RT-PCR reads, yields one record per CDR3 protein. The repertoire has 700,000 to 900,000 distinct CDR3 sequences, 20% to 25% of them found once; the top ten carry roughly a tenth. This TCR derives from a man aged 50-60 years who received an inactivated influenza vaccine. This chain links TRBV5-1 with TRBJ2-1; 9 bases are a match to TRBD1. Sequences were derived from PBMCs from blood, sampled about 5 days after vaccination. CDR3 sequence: CASSYRDREVWGNPYNEQFF. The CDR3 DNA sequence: TGCGCCAGCAGCTACCGGGACAGGGAAGTTTGGGGGAACCCCTACAATGAGCAGTTCTTC.